The 18 T cell receptor beta chains given below trace back to one sample, sequenced in a study of neoadjuvant anti-PD-1 for oral cavity cancer. Clones were read by immunoSEQ multiplex PCR, and TCRdb kept only the in-frame ones, dropping some. The table lists 55,000 to 80,000 clones, approximately 82% of them singletons. This material consisted of PBMCs, taken before nivolumab (anti-PD-1) treatment. The origin of the receptors is a person between 35 and 79 years old with oral cavity squamous cell carcinoma.

The chain carries TRBV7-6 and TRBJ2-7; 7 bases are a match to TRBD1. CDR1 SGHVS and CDR2 FNYEAQ come from the germline V gene. J gave up 3 bases and V 0 bases, and 5 bases lay outside the gene matches. The CDR3 spans 15 residues. In nucleotides, the CDR3 is TGTGCCAGCAGCTTAGCGGGGGACAGCGGCTACGAGCAGTACTTC. Its translation is CASSLAGDSGYEQYF.

This clone was detected only once. V gene TRBV9 combines with J gene TRBJ1-3; a possible D gene is TRBD1 (5 bases). Per the germline V gene, CDR1 is SGDLS and CDR2 is YYNGEE. Trimming removed 4 bases from V and 6 bases from J, with 17 bases in between. This CDR3 region has 15 residues. Here the CDR3 DNA reads TGTGCCAGCAGCTCCGAGGGACGAATGGAAAACACCATATATTTT. Translating gives CASSSEGRMENTIYF.

J is TRBJ2-1 and V is TRBV19; D unclear. Germline V gives CDR1 LNHDA, CDR2 SQIVND (reference sequence). Trimming removed 2 bases at V and 2 bases at J, with 10 bases between. The CDR3 is 15 amino acids. The CDR3 sequence is CASSIKDLTYNEQFF. CDR3 nucleotide sequence: TGTGCCAGTAGTATAAAAGACTTAACCTACAATGAGCAGTTCTTC.

The chain uses TRBV30 and TRBJ1-6, with no clear D. CDR1 and CDR2 from the germline V gene are GTSNPN and SVGIG (reference sequence). Between the trimmed V and J ends, which lost 5 bases and 7 bases, there was a span of 12 bases. The CDR3 covers 13 residues. The CDR3 is CAWCYELNSPLHF. DNA for the CDR3: TGTGCCTGGTGTTACGAGTTAAATTCACCCCTCCACTTT.

Points on this clone: At one end, the junction sequence differs from germline, possibly due to a read error. J is TRBJ2-7 and V is TRBV28; weak D call: TRBD1 (5 bases). Germline CDR1 reads MDHEN; CDR2 reads SYDVKM. The CDR3 consists of 13 residues. Here the CDR3 DNA reads TGTGCCAGCAGTTTAGGACATCTCTACGAGCAGTGCTTC. It is translated as CASSLGHLYEQCF.

The V and J genes are TRBV5-1 and TRBJ2-1; the match to TRBD2 covers 7 bases. The CDR3 has 16 residues. Germline V gene sequence: CDR1 SGHRS, CDR2 YFSETQ. The V segment lost 0 bases and the J segment 15 bases; nucleotides outside the gene matches: 18. For the CDR3, the DNA is TGCGCCAGCAGCTTGGCCGTGCTCCCCCGGGGGGACGCATGGTTCTTC. It codes for CASSLAVLPRGDAWFF. Variable domain in full (rest from reference TRBV5-1 and TRBJ2-1): KAGVTQTPRYLIKTRGQQVTLSCSPISGHRSVSWYQQTPGQGLQFLFEYFSETQRNKGNFPGRFSGRQFSNSRSEMNVSTLELGDSALYLCASSLAVLPRGDAWFFGPGTRLTVL.

This clone appeared a few times. The chain has TRBV5-1 and TRBJ2-7; D possibly matches TRBD1 or TRBD2 (5 bases each). The CDR3 runs 13 residues. The germline V gene encodes CDR1 SGHRS and CDR2 YFSETQ. V lost 4 bases to trimming and J lost 4 bases, with 12 bases between them. As DNA, the CDR3 is TGCGCCAGCAGCAGGGGAGACATATACGAGCAGTACTTC. Protein sequence: CASSRGDIYEQYF.

The V and J genes are TRBV18 and TRBJ2-7; possibly TRBD1 or TRBD2 for D (5 bases each). Trimming stripped 6 bases from V and 2 bases from J, with 20 bases between. The CDR3 has 16 amino acids. CDR1 and CDR2 from the germline V gene are KGHSH and LQKENI. CDR3 loop: CASSLTTGRGTYEQYF. CDR3 coding DNA: TGTGCCAGCTCGCTTACCACAGGTCGGGGAACCTACGAGCAGTACTTC.

The J gene is TRBJ1-3, the V gene TRBV19; D is undetermined. V lost 7 bases and J lost 4, with 11 bases in between. The CDR3 has 13 residues. Germline CDR1 is LNHDA and CDR2 is SQIVND (reference sequence). The chain's CDR3 is CASTPNAGNTIYF. The CDR3 DNA reads TGTGCCAGTACCCCTAATGCGGGAAACACCATATATTTT.

This rearrangement joins TRBV7-9 to TRBJ2-5; possible D gene TRBD2, 6 bases. The CDR3 contains 16 residues. Germline V lookup: CDR1 SEHNR, CDR2 FQNEAQ (reference sequence). V lost 5 bases, J lost 5 bases, and 21 bases lay in between. The CDR3 spells CASSPYPPGRWETQYF. Written as DNA, the CDR3 is TGTGCCAGCAGCCCTTACCCCCCAGGGAGGTGGGAGACCCAGTACTTC.

The chain employs TRBV6-6 and TRBJ1-1; weak D call: TRBD1 (5 bases). V shed 5 bases and J shed 11 bases, with 21 bases lying between them. The CDR3 extends over 14 amino acids. The germline CDR1 and CDR2 sequences are MNHNY and SVGAGI (reference sequence). CDR3 coding DNA: TGTGCCAGCAGTCCTTTAAGTAGGGGAGTGGGGGCTTTCTTT. Translation: CASSPLSRGVGAFF.

The chain joins TRBV7-8 to TRBJ2-1, with D possibly matching TRBD2 (5 bases). The germline V gene has CDR1 SGHVS and CDR2 FQNEAQ. This CDR3 has 14 amino acids. Trimming shortened V by 5 bases and J by 14 bases, and 22 bases separated the two germline ends. The CDR3 sequence is CASSTSSAYEAEFF. For the CDR3, the DNA is TGTGCCAGCAGCACCTCCAGCGCCTACGAAGCGGAGTTCTTC.

V and J are TRBV11-2 and TRBJ1-1; D possibly corresponds to TRBD1 (5 bases). V gave up 5 bases and J gave up 9 bases, with 13 bases separating them. Per the germline V gene, CDR1 is SGHAT and CDR2 is FQNNGV. CDR3 length: 12 amino acids. The CDR3 reads CASSPDTGKAFF. The CDR3 region has the DNA TGTGCCAGCAGCCCGGACACGGGGAAAGCTTTCTTT.

This clone was picked up one time. J is TRBJ2-7 and V is TRBV6-6; 7 nucleotides line up with TRBD1. Germline CDR1 reads MNHNY; CDR2 reads SVGAGI (reference sequence). This CDR3 has 15 residues. V lost 1 base, J lost 6 bases, and 9 bases stayed unmatched. CDR3 DNA sequence: TGTGCCAGCAGTTACTTAGGCAGACAGGGTACCGAGCAGTACTTC. This translates into CASSYLGRQGTEQYF.

This clone appeared a few times. This sequence joins TRBV7-9 and TRBJ2-5; D is uncertain. This CDR3 is built from 14 residues. The V gene's germline CDR1 is SEHNR and CDR2 FQNEAQ (reference sequence). V lost 1 base and J 5 bases, leaving 11 bases between the germline ends. CDR3 sequence: CASSLGRLKETQYF. The DNA of the CDR3 is TGTGCCAGCAGCTTAGGGCGACTTAAGGAGACCCAGTACTTC.

The V call is TRBV28, the J call TRBJ1-2; D remains ambiguous. The germline V gene has CDR1 MDHEN and CDR2 SYDVKM. Trimming took 3 bases from V and 7 from J, leaving 15 bases between them. CDR3 length equals 14 residues. CDR3 sequence reads: CASSLPATAGGYTF. The CDR3 nucleotides are TGTGCCAGCAGTTTGCCGGCCACGGCGGGTGGCTACACCTTC.

In this sample, this clone turned up once. The chain carries TRBV19 and TRBJ1-2, with 10 positions matching TRBD1. The CDR3 runs to 12 residues. After removal of 6 bases from V and 8 bases from J, the junction contained 3 bases not matched to a gene. Germline V gene data show CDR1 as LNHDA and CDR2 as SQIVND (reference sequence). DNA of the CDR3: TGTGCCAGTAGGAAGACAGGGGGCGGCTACACCTTC. It codes for CASRKTGGGYTF.

This clone was seen just once. This sequence joins TRBV9 and TRBJ2-1; TRBD2 aligns across 10 bases. The CDR3 totals 15 residues. Per the germline V gene, CDR1 is SGDLS and CDR2 is YYNGEE. V was pared by 3 bases and J by 3 bases, with 3 bases of the junction left unmatched. The CDR3 is CASSARLAGYNEQFF. Here the CDR3 DNA reads TGTGCCAGCAGCGCAAGACTAGCGGGCTACAATGAGCAGTTCTTC.